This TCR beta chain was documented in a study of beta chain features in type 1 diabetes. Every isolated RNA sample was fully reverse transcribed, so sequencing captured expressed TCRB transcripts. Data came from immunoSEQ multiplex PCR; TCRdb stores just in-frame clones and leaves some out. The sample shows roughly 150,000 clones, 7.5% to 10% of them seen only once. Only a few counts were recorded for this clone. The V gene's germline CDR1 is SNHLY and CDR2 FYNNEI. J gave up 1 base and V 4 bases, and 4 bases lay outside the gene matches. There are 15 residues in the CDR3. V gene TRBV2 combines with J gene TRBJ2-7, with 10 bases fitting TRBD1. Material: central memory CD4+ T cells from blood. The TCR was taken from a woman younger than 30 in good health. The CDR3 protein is CASSGPGQGSYEQYF. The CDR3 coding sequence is TGTGCCAGCAGTGGGCCGGGACAGGGGTCCTACGAGCAGTACTTC.